This T cell receptor (beta chain) was recovered during a study of T cell responses to AZD1222 COVID-19 vaccine. Assay: immunoSEQ multiplex PCR; the TCRdb copy retains only in-frame clones and omits some. The sample records approximately 110,000 clones, roughly 85% being singletons. The CDR3 has 11 residues. The V and J ends lost 3 bases and 5 bases respectively, with 4 bases between them. Germline CDR1 is SEHNR and CDR2 is FQNEAQ (reference sequence). The sample consisted of peripheral blood, taken 28 days after the second AZD1222 dose. The rearrangement joins TRBV7-9 to TRBJ1-1, with D unclear. This TCR was recovered from an adult who received the AZD1222 COVID-19 vaccine. The DNA of the CDR3 is TGTGCCAGCAGCTTTGGGACTGAAGCTTTCTTT. Protein: CASSFGTEAFF.